This passage covers 30 T cell receptor beta chains from one sample sequenced in a study of cytomegalovirus exposure and HLA in healthy donors. A multiplex PCR was run with 60 Vbeta primers and 13 Jbeta primers. Clones were read by immunoSEQ multiplex PCR, and TCRdb kept only the in-frame ones, dropping some. In total, the table holds tens of thousands of clones. The sequenced sample was PBMCs. Receptor source: a female donor in good health and CMV-seronegative.

The DNA of the CDR3 is TGTGCCAGCAGGGACAGGGGGACCGGGGAGCTGTTTTTT. It translates to CASRDRGTGELFF. V usage is TRBV6-5 and J usage is TRBJ2-2, with 10 bases lining up with TRBD1. The CDR3 spans 13 residues. The V gene end was trimmed by 6 bases and the J gene end by 5 bases; junction bases not matched to a gene: 0. Germline V lookup: CDR1 MNHEY, CDR2 SVGAGI.

This chain uses TRBV19 with TRBJ2-3; 7 bases are a match to TRBD2. Unmatched junction bases numbered 9, after V lost 4 bases and J lost 5 bases. CDR1 and CDR2 (germline): LNHDA, SQIVND (reference sequence). There are 15 residues in the CDR3. DNA of the CDR3: TGTGCCAGTAGTAGCGATGGACTAGTAAGAGATACGCAGTATTTT. It is translated as CASSSDGLVRDTQYF.

V gene TRBV19 combines with J gene TRBJ1-5; TRBD1 aligns across 7 bases. CDR1 LNHDA and CDR2 SQIVND come from the germline V gene (reference sequence). CDR3 size: 19 residues. V shed 4 bases, J shed 1 base, and the junction held 16 bases outside the gene matches. The CDR3 nucleotides read TGTGCCAGTAGTAAAATACAGGGGTACGGGCCCGGGAGCAATCAGCCCCAGCATTTT. This sequence encodes CASSKIQGYGPGSNQPQHF.

The CDR3 DNA is TGTGCCAGCAGCATCACAGATACGCAGTATTTT. It codes for CASSITDTQYF. J is TRBJ2-3 and V is TRBV6-1; no clear D. This CDR3 spans 11 amino acids. The V end was cut by 6 bases, the J end by 2 bases, with 3 bases between. Per the germline V gene, CDR1 is MNHNS and CDR2 is SASEGT.

V usage is TRBV19 and J usage is TRBJ1-5; no definite D call. The V and J ends lost 10 bases and 5 bases respectively, with 12 bases between them. The CDR3 is made up of 12 amino acids. The V gene's germline CDR1 is LNHDA and CDR2 SQIVND (reference sequence). The CDR3 nucleotides read TGTGCCACCAGACGCGGGGATCAGCCCCAGCATTTT. Translation: CATRRGDQPQHF. Full variable domain (missing parts from reference TRBV19 and TRBJ1-5): DGGITQSPKYLFRKEGQNVTLSCEQNLNHDAMYWYRQDPGQGLRLIYYSQIVNDFQKGDIAEGYSVSREKKESFPLTVTSAQKNPTAFYLCATRRGDQPQHFGDGTRLSIL.

The rearrangement links TRBV10-1 to TRBJ1-3; D is undetermined. This CDR3 is built from 16 residues. Germline CDR1 and CDR2: WNHNN and SYGVQD (reference sequence). Trimming took off 6 bases at V and 0 bases at J, with 15 bases between the two ends. CDR3 sequence reads: CASRPAGLHSGNTIYF. CDR3 nucleotide sequence: TGCGCCAGCAGACCTGCGGGCCTCCACTCTGGAAACACCATATATTTT.

The chain has TRBV1 and TRBJ1-2; the D call of TRBD1 is as the table states it, not checked on the DNA. TRBV1 is a recognized pseudogene. There are 14 residues in the CDR3. This CDR3 is CTSSQGGQFYGYTF. Written as DNA, the CDR3 is TGCACCAGCAGCCAAGGGGGACAGTTCTATGGCTACACCTTC.

The J gene is TRBJ2-3, the V gene TRBV5-1, with TRBD2 identical over 10 bases. V was clipped by 4 bases and J by 0 bases; unmatched bases: 14. Looked up from germline, CDR1 is SGHRS and CDR2 is YFSETQ. This CDR3 has 19 amino acids. The CDR3 bases are TGCGCCAGCAGCCGTACGAGGAAGCTGACTAGCGGGAGCACAGATACGCAGTATTTT. The encoded protein is CASSRTRKLTSGSTDTQYF.

The J gene is TRBJ1-1, the V gene TRBV5-8; D gene unclear. Trimming took 4 bases from V and 0 from J, leaving 10 bases between them. The length of the CDR3 is 14 residues. In germline, CDR1 is SGHTS, CDR2 YDEGEE. The CDR3 region is CASSPRGVNTEAFF. DNA of the CDR3: TGTGCCAGCAGCCCTAGAGGAGTGAACACTGAAGCTTTCTTT. The variable domain in full, completed from reference TRBV5-8 and TRBJ1-1, reads EAGVTQSPTHLIKTRGQQATLRCSPISGHTSVYWYQQALGLGLQFLLWYDEGEERNRGNFPPRFSGRQFPNYSSELNVNALELEDSALYLCASSPRGVNTEAFFGQGTRLTVV.

The J gene is TRBJ2-7, the V gene TRBV6-5, with 7 bases fitting TRBD1. Germline V gene lookup returns CDR1 MNHEY and CDR2 SVGAGI. This CDR3 spans 15 amino acids. V was clipped by 6 bases and J by 3 bases; unmatched bases: 11. The chain's CDR3 is CASSPIGTAFYEQYF. The CDR3 DNA sequence: TGTGCCAGCAGCCCCATTGGGACAGCCTTCTACGAGCAGTACTTC.

The chain carries TRBV9 and TRBJ1-4; D not certain. The germline gives CDR1 SGDLS, CDR2 YYNGEE. This CDR3 has 14 residues. V lost 7 bases, J lost 4 bases, and 14 bases lay in between. CDR3 DNA: TGTGCCAGCTCGGCGCATGGGAGTAATGAAAAACTGTTTTTT. Protein product: CASSAHGSNEKLFF. Complete variable domain (other parts from reference TRBV9 and TRBJ1-4): DSGVTQTPKHLITATGQRVTLRCSPRSGDLSVYWYQQSLDQGLQFLIQYYNGEERAKGNILERFSAQQFPDLHSELNLSSLELGDSALYFCASSAHGSNEKLFFGSGTQLSVL.

The V gene is TRBV6-5, the J gene TRBJ2-7; tentative D call: TRBD1 (5 bases). CDR3 length: 14 amino acids. Germline-derived CDR1 and CDR2 are MNHEY and SVGAGI. Trimming left V 8 bases short and J 4 bases short, with 18 bases between. CDR3 residues: CASGEVGARYEQYF. The CDR3 nucleotides read TGTGCCAGCGGAGAGGTTGGGGCTCGTTACGAGCAGTACTTC.

The rearrangement links TRBV5-4 to TRBJ2-1; 9 bases are shared with TRBD2. The CDR3 runs to 17 residues. V gave up 4 bases and J gave up 0 bases; unmatched junction bases: 8. The germline V gene has CDR1 SGHNT and CDR2 YYREEE (reference sequence). The CDR3 sequence is CASSRTWTSVSYNEQFF. The CDR3 nucleotides are TGTGCCAGCAGCCGAACTTGGACTAGCGTCTCCTACAATGAGCAGTTCTTC.

This chain joins TRBV6-5 and TRBJ1-1; no reliable D call. Germline CDR1 reads MNHEY; CDR2 reads SVGAGI. V lost 2 bases to trimming and J lost 10 bases, with 17 bases between them. The CDR3 covers 14 residues. CDR3 DNA: TGTGCCAGCAGTTACGACGGTCCCCGGGCGGGAGCTTTCTTT. It yields the protein CASSYDGPRAGAFF.

J is TRBJ1-4 and V is TRBV5-1; the D gene is possibly TRBD1 (5 bases). The CDR3 spans 14 residues. Germline lookup yields CDR1 SGHRS and CDR2 YFSETQ. The V gene lost 1 base and the J gene lost 3 bases, with 7 bases spanning the gap. CDR3: CASSLTGANEKLFF. CDR3 sequence (DNA): TGCGCCAGCAGCTTGACAGGAGCTAATGAAAAACTGTTTTTT. The complete variable domain, with remaining parts taken from reference TRBV5-1 and TRBJ1-4, reads KAGVTQTPRYLIKTRGQQVTLSCSPISGHRSVSWYQQTPGQGLQFLFEYFSETQRNKGNFPGRFSGRQFSNSRSEMNVSTLELGDSALYLCASSLTGANEKLFFGSGTQLSVL.

J is TRBJ1-4 and V is TRBV4-1; 9 bases match TRBD1. Trimming at V came to 5 bases and at J to 4 bases, leaving 5 bases not matched to a gene. CDR3 size: 15 residues. Germline-derived CDR1 and CDR2 are MGHRA and YSYEKL. This CDR3 is CASSVRDRDNEKLFF. CDR3 bases: TGCGCCAGCAGCGTCCGGGACAGGGATAATGAAAAACTGTTTTTT.

The genes are TRBV6-5 and TRBJ2-7; 7 bases are shared with TRBD1. V lost 2 bases and J lost 7; bases outside the gene matches: 5. Looked up from germline, CDR1 is MNHEY and CDR2 is SVGAGI. This CDR3 is 13 amino acids long. CDR3 amino acids: CASSYVRGKEQYF. For the CDR3, the DNA is TGTGCCAGCAGTTACGTCAGGGGGAAAGAGCAGTACTTC.

This chain joins TRBV7-3 and TRBJ2-1, with 7 bases fitting TRBD1. V lost 5 bases and J lost 4; bases outside the gene matches: 5. There are 14 residues in the CDR3. In germline, CDR1 is SGHTA, CDR2 FQGTGA. The CDR3 spells CASSIPGQYNEQFF. CDR3 in DNA: TGTGCCAGCAGCATTCCGGGACAGTACAATGAGCAGTTCTTC.

This sequence joins TRBV5-1 and TRBJ2-5, with D possibly matching TRBD2 (5 bases). CDR1 is SGHRS and CDR2 is YFSETQ in the germline V gene. There are 14 residues in the CDR3. Deletions cut 0 bases from V and 11 bases from J, with 17 bases between. CDR3 protein: CASSLESGVGEQYF. For the CDR3, the DNA is TGCGCCAGCAGCTTGGAGTCCGGGGTCGGGGAGCAGTACTTC.

The rearrangement links TRBV19 to TRBJ2-2; D perhaps matches TRBD1 (5 bases). CDR1 LNHDA and CDR2 SQIVND come from the germline V gene (reference sequence). The CDR3 is made up of 15 amino acids. Trimming took off 5 bases at V and 0 bases at J, with 10 bases between the two ends. CDR3 protein: CASSVTGANTGELFF. CDR3 DNA sequence: TGTGCCAGTAGTGTCACAGGCGCGAACACCGGGGAGCTGTTTTTT.

V usage is TRBV7-9 and J usage is TRBJ1-6, with 7 positions matching TRBD1. The V gene end was trimmed by 6 bases and the J gene end by 7 bases; junction bases not matched to a gene: 12. The germline gives CDR1 SEHNR, CDR2 FQNEAQ (reference sequence). The CDR3 covers 16 residues. CDR3 DNA: TGTGCCAGCAGGGGCCGTGTAGGGGGCCCGAATTCACCCCTCCACTTT. Translated: CASRGRVGGPNSPLHF.

V and J are TRBV19 and TRBJ1-4; D is possibly TRBD1 (5 bases). V was cut by 4 bases and J by 6 bases, with 12 bases left in between. The CDR3 loop spans 14 amino acids. The germline gives CDR1 LNHDA, CDR2 SQIVND (reference sequence). The CDR3 DNA reads TGTGCCAGTAGTAGAGACAGCGCCTATGAAAAACTGTTTTTT. Its translation is CASSRDSAYEKLFF.

V is TRBV28 and J is TRBJ1-2, with a weak D call TRBD1 (6 bases). Germline V lookup: CDR1 MDHEN, CDR2 SYDVKM. The CDR3 contains 15 residues. Trimming removed 7 bases from V and 4 bases from J, with 19 bases in between. The CDR3, as DNA: TGTGCCAGCAAAGTCGCAGGGGCTCAGAGCTATGGCTACACCTTC. This translates into CASKVAGAQSYGYTF.

The gene calls are TRBV29-1 and TRBJ1-1; a possible D gene is TRBD1 (5 bases). CDR1 and CDR2 from the germline V gene are SQVTM and ANQGSEA. V was clipped by 6 bases and J by 6 bases, with 14 bases between them. CDR3 length equals 12 residues. The CDR3 sequence is CSVRVSGAEAFF. The CDR3 DNA sequence: TGCAGCGTCAGGGTTTCGGGCGCTGAAGCTTTCTTT.

V usage is TRBV7-9 and J usage is TRBJ1-2; no clear D. V lost 2 bases to trimming and J lost 8 bases, with 6 bases between them. This CDR3 is 11 amino acids long. The V gene's germline CDR1 is SEHNR and CDR2 FQNEAQ (reference sequence). The DNA of the CDR3 is TGTGCCAGCAGCTTAAACCAGGGCTACACCTTC. This encodes CASSLNQGYTF.

The V and J genes are TRBV6-1 and TRBJ2-6; D is uncertain. The CDR3 spans 14 residues. V was shortened by 6 bases and J by 0 bases, with 6 bases between the two germline ends. Germline CDR1 is MNHNS and CDR2 is SASEGT. DNA of the CDR3: TGTGCCAGCAGCAGACTCTCTGGGGCCAACGTCCTGACTTTC. The encoded protein is CASSRLSGANVLTF.

The rearrangement joins TRBV5-1 to TRBJ2-3, with 7 positions matching TRBD1. Germline V CDR1 and CDR2: SGHRS, YFSETQ. This CDR3 spans 13 amino acids. V was clipped by 7 bases and J by 3 bases; unmatched bases: 5. The CDR3 nucleotides read TGCGCCAGCGCTAGGGACAGAACAGATACGCAGTATTTT. Protein sequence: CASARDRTDTQYF.

The chain recombines TRBV28 with TRBJ1-5; 9 bases are a match to TRBD1. V shed 2 bases and J 7 bases; nucleotides not matched to a gene: 6. The CDR3 runs 15 residues. Germline CDR1 is MDHEN and CDR2 is SYDVKM. CDR3 DNA: TGTGCCAGCAGTTTACCACAGGGGGCAAGGCAGCCCCAGCATTTT. Translated: CASSLPQGARQPQHF.

This chain links TRBV5-1 with TRBJ1-4; TRBD1 is a possible D gene (5 bases). From germline, CDR1 is SGHRS and CDR2 YFSETQ. V gave up 3 bases and J gave up 4 bases, with 10 bases separating them. CDR3 length: 14 amino acids. This chain's CDR3 is CASSSQGVNEKLFF. The CDR3 nucleotides are TGCGCCAGCAGCTCCCAGGGCGTTAATGAAAAACTGTTTTTT.

The chain links TRBV6-5 to TRBJ2-3; tentative D call: TRBD1 (5 bases). From germline, CDR1 is MNHEY and CDR2 SVGAGI. This CDR3 has 15 residues. Trimming took off 0 bases at V and 4 bases at J, with 11 bases between the two ends. Written as DNA, the CDR3 is TGTGCCAGCAGTTACTCGGGCAGGGCATCAGATACGCAGTATTTT. This codes for CASSYSGRASDTQYF.